The clone carrying this T cell receptor (beta chain) was counted a few times. Method: immunoSEQ multiplex PCR; TCRdb's copy keeps in-frame clones and lacks some. The table records about 31,000 clones, about nine tenths of them present only once. These data originate in a study of T cell changes during pregnancy in multiple sclerosis. The sequence derives from a female donor with multiple sclerosis, enrolled in a pregnancy study. Sequencing was performed on CD8+ T cells from peripheral blood mononuclear cells, taken in the second trimester of pregnancy.

Here the CDR3 reads CASSGGDGAEAFF. In DNA form, the CDR3 reads TGTGCCAGCAGTGGGGGGGACGGGGCTGAAGCTTTCTTT. This chain joins TRBV6-1 and TRBJ1-1; TRBD1 is a possible D gene (5 bases). CDR1 is MNHNS and CDR2 is SASEGT in the germline V gene. There are 13 residues in the CDR3. V gave up 4 bases and J gave up 6 bases, with 12 bases separating them.